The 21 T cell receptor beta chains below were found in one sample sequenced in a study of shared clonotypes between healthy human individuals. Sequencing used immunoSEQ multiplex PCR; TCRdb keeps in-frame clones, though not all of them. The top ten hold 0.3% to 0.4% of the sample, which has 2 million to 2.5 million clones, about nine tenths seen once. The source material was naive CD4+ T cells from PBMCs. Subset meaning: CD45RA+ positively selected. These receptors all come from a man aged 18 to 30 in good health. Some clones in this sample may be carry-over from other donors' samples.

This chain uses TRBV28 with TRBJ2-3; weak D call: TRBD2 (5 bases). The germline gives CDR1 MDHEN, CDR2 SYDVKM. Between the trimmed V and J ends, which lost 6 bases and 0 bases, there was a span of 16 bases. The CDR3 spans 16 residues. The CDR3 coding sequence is TGTGCCAGCAGCTCCCCCTCAGCGGCAAGCACAGATACGCAGTATTTT. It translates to CASSSPSAASTDTQYF.

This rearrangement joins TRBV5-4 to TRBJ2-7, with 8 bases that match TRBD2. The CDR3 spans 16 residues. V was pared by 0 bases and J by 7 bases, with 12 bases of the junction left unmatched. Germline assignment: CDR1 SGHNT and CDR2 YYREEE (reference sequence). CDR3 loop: CASSLVMSGGPGEQYF. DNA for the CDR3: TGTGCCAGCAGCTTGGTTATGTCGGGAGGGCCGGGTGAGCAGTACTTC.

The CDR3 reads CASSLESGFHSYTF. The DNA of the CDR3 is TGTGCCAGCAGTCTCGAATCAGGGTTTCATAGCTACACCTTC. This chain connects TRBV6-6 to TRBJ1-2, with TRBD1 as a possible D gene (5 bases). The CDR3 runs 14 residues. Between the trimmed V and J ends, which lost 5 bases and 9 bases, there was a span of 19 bases. Germline V gene sequence: CDR1 MNHNY, CDR2 SVGAGI (reference sequence).

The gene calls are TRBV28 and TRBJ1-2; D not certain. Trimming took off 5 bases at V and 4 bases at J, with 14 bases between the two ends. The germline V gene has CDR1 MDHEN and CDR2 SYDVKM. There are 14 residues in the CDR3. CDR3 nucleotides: TGTGCCAGCAGTCTCCGGATCTCGGGCTATGGCTACACCTTC. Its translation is CASSLRISGYGYTF.

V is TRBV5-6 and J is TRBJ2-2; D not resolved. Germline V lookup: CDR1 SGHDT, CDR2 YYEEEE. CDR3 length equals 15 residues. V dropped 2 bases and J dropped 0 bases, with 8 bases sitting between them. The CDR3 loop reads CASSLAKPNTGELFF. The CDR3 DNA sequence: TGTGCCAGCAGCTTAGCCAAACCGAACACCGGGGAGCTGTTTTTT.

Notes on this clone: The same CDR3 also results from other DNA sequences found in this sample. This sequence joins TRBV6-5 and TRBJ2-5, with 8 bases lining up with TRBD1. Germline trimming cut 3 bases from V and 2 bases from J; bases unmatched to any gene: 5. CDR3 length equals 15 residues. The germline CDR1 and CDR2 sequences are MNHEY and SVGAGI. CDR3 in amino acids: CASSYTRTGQETQYF. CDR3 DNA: TGTGCCAGCAGTTATACACGGACAGGGCAAGAGACCCAGTACTTC.

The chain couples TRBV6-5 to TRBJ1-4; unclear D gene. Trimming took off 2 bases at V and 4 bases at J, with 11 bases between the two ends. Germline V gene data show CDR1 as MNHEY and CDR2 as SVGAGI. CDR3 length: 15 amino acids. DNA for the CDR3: TGTGCCAGCAGTTACCGCGGGATCGGTAATGAAAAACTGTTTTTT. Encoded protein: CASSYRGIGNEKLFF.

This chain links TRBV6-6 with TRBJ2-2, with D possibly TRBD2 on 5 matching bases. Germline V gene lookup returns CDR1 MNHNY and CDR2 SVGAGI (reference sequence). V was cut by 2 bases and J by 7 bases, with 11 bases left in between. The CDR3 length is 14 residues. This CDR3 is CASSYVDRDGELFF. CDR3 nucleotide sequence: TGTGCCAGCAGTTACGTAGACCGGGACGGGGAGCTGTTTTTT.

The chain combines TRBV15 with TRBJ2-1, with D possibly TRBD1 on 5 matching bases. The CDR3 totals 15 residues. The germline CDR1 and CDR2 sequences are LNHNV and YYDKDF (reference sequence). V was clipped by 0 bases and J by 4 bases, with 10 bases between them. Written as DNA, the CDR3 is TGTGCCACCAGCAGAGAACAGGTTGGATACAATGAGCAGTTCTTC. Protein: CATSREQVGYNEQFF. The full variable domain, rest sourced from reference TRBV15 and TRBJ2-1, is DAMVIQNPRYQVTQFGKPVTLSCSQTLNHNVMYWYQQKSSQAPKLLFHYYDKDFNNEADTPDNFQSRRPNTSFCFLDIRSPGLGDTAMYLCATSREQVGYNEQFFGPGTRLTVL.

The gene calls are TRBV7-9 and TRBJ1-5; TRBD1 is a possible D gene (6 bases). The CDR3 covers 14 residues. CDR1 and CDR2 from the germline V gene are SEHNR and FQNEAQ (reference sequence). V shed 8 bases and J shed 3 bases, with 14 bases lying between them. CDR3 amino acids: CASDQGGSNQPQHF. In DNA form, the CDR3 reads TGTGCCAGCGACCAAGGGGGGTCCAATCAGCCCCAGCATTTT.

The CDR3: CASSIARQSNQPQHF. DNA for the CDR3: TGTGCCAGTAGTATAGCTAGGCAGTCCAATCAGCCCCAGCATTTT. V is TRBV19 and J is TRBJ1-5; D gene uncertain. The CDR3 loop spans 15 amino acids. In germline, CDR1 is LNHDA, CDR2 SQIVND (reference sequence). Trimming cost V 1 base and J 3 bases, with 10 bases left between them. The variable domain in full, completed from reference TRBV19 and TRBJ1-5, reads DGGITQSPKYLFRKEGQNVTLSCEQNLNHDAMYWYRQDPGQGLRLIYYSQIVNDFQKGDIAEGYSVSREKKESFPLTVTSAQKNPTAFYLCASSIARQSNQPQHFGDGTRLSIL.

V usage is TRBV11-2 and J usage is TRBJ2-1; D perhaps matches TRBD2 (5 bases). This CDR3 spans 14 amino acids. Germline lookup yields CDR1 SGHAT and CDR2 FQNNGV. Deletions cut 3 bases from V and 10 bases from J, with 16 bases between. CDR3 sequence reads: CASSFSADTSEQFF. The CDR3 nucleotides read TGTGCCAGCAGCTTTAGCGCGGATACGTCCGAGCAGTTCTTC.

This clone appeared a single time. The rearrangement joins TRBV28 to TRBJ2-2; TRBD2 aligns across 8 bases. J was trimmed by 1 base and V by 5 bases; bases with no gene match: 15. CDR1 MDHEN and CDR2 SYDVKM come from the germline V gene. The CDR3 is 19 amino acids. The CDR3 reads CASSPLAGGIFGNTGELFF. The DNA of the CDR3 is TGTGCCAGCAGTCCCCTGGCGGGAGGTATCTTTGGGAACACCGGGGAGCTGTTTTTT.

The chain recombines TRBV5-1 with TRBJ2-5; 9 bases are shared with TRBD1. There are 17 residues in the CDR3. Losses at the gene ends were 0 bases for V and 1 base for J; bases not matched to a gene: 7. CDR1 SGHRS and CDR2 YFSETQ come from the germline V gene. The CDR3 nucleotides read TGCGCCAGCAGCTTGGGGGCCACGACAGGGGGCCAAGAGACCCAGTACTTC. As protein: CASSLGATTGGQETQYF.

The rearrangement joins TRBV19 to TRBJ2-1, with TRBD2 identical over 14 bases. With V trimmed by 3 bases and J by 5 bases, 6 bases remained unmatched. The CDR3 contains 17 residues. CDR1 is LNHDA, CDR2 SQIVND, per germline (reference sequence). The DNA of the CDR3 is TGTGCCAGTAGTATGGGACTAGCGGGAGTTCCAGACAATGAGCAGTTCTTC. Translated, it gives CASSMGLAGVPDNEQFF.

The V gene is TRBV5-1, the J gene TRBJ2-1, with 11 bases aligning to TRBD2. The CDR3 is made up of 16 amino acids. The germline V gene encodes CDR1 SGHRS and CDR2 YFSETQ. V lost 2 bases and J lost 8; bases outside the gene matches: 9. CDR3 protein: CASSFGTSGSADEQFF. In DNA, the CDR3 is TGCGCCAGCAGCTTTGGGACTAGCGGATCGGCCGATGAGCAGTTCTTC.

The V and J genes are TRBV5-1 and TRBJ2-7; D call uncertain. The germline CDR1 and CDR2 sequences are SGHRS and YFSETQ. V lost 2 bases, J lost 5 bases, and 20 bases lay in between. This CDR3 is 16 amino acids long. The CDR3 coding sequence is TGCGCCAGCAGCTTATTTGGGGAAACCCAAGCCGACGAGCAGTACTTC. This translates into CASSLFGETQADEQYF.

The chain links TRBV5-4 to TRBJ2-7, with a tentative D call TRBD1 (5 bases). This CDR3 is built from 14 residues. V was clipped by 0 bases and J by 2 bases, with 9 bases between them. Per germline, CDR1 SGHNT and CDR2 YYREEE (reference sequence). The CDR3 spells CASSLGQPPYEQYF. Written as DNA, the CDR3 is TGTGCCAGCAGCTTGGGACAGCCTCCCTACGAGCAGTACTTC.

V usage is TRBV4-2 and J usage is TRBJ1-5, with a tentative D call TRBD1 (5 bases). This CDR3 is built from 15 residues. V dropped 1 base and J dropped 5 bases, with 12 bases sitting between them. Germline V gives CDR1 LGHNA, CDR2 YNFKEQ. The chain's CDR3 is CASSQGDRRDQPQHF. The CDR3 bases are TGTGCCAGCAGCCAAGGGGACCGGCGGGATCAGCCCCAGCATTTT.

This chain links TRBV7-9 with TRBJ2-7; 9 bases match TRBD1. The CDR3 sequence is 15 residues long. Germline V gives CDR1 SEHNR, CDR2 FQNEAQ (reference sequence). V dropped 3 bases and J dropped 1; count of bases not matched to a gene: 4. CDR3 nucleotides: TGTGCCAGCAGCTTGAGACAGGGGGGTTCCTACGAGCAGTACTTC. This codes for CASSLRQGGSYEQYF.

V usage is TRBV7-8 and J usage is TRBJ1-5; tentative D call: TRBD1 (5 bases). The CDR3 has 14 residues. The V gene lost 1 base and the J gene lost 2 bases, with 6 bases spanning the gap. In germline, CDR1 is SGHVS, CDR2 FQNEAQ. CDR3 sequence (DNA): TGTGCCAGCAGCTTAGAACAGGGCAATCAGCCCCAGCATTTT. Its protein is CASSLEQGNQPQHF.